This note documents a single TCR beta chain sequence. Its antigen is currently unknown. The CDR3 contains 14 residues. The ends were cut back, 8 bases at V and 5 bases at J, with 18 bases in the middle. Germline CDR1 reads SGHAT; CDR2 reads FQNNGV. This sample is part of a study of T cells in localized non-small cell lung cancer. Whole-study results and caveats: Greater blood T cell density accompanied longer overall survival.

Data came from immunoSEQ multiplex PCR; TCRdb stores just in-frame clones and leaves some out. The sample has 70,000 to 80,000 clones, more than 70% seen once. This TCR derives from a woman aged 40 to 75 with stage I squamous cell lung carcinoma. The sample here was peripheral blood, taken before any cancer treatment. The V gene is TRBV11-2, the J gene TRBJ2-5; D possibly matches TRBD1 or TRBD2 (6 bases each). The CDR3 DNA reads TGTGCCAGCCTCGCACGAGGGGGGCAGGAGACCCAGTACTTC. Translation: CASLARGGQETQYF.